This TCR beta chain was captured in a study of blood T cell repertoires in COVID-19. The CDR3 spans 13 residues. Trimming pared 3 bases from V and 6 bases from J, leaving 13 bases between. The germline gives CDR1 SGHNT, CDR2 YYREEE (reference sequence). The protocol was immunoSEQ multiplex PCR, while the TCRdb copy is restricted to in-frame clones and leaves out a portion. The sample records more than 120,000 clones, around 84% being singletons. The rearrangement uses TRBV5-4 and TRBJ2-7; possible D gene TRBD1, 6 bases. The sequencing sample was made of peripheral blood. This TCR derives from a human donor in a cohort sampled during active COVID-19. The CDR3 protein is CASSSQGFGEQYF. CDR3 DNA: TGTGCCAGCAGCTCACAGGGATTCGGCGAGCAGTACTTC.